This T cell receptor beta chain was identified in a study of blood T cell repertoires in COVID-19. At the level of the study: Samples of COVID-19 (acute and convalescent) were obtained from the United States, Italy and Spain. T cells, B-cell-depleted T cells, or PBMCs provided the cDNA or gDNA that served as material.

This CDR3 contains 13 residues. CDR1 is LGHDT and CDR2 is YNNKEL in the germline V gene (reference sequence). V was cut by 4 bases and J by 8 bases, with 14 bases left in between. Method: immunoSEQ multiplex PCR; TCRdb's copy keeps in-frame clones and lacks some. The data show roughly 150,000 clones, with about 80% seen just once and over 7% held by the top ten. The receptor was derived from a human donor in a cohort sampled during active COVID-19. The sequencing sample was made of peripheral blood. V and J are TRBV3-1 (or the pseudogene TRBV3-2) and TRBJ1-2; perhaps TRBD1 as D (5 bases). The CDR3 coding sequence is TGTGCCAGCAGCCTCGGCGGGGGGGAAGGCTACACCTTC. Residues: CASSLGGGEGYTF.